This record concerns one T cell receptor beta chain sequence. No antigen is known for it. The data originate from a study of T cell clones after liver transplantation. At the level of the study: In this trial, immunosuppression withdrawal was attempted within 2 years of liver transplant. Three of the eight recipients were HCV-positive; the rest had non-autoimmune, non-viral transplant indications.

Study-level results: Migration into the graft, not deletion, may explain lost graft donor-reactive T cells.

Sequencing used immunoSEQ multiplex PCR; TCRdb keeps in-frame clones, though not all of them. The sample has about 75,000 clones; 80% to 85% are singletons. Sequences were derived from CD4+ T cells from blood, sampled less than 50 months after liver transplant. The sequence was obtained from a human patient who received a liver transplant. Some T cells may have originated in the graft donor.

CDR3 bases: TGTGCCAGCAGTTACCTGGAGACCCAGTACTTC. Translating it yields CASSYLETQYF. The V gene is TRBV6-1, the J gene TRBJ2-5; D remains ambiguous. This CDR3 has 11 amino acids. Germline V gene data show CDR1 as MNHNS and CDR2 as SASEGT. Trimming stripped 5 bases from V and 5 bases from J, with 6 bases between.